This TCR beta chain was retrieved from a study of blood T cell repertoires in COVID-19. Study-level information: PBMCs, B-cell-depleted T cells, or T cells provided the cDNA or gDNA that made up the material.

This clone showed up just once. Per the original methods: Quantification of nucleated cells was approximated via reference gene primer amplification. Here immunoSEQ multiplex PCR was the method, and the copy in TCRdb shows in-frame clones only, minus some. V, J and clone size are taken as reported in that table, and D and trimming were inferred from the DNA itself. The repertoire includes approximately 110,000 clones, roughly 88% of them detected once, and about 5.4% sits in the top ten. CDR3 length: 13 residues. CDR1 and CDR2 (germline): SNHLY, FYNNEI. V was cut by 8 bases and J by 2 bases, with 10 bases left in between.

The sequenced sample consisted of peripheral blood. The V call is TRBV2, the J call TRBJ1-3, with D perhaps TRBD1 (6 bases). The receptor was derived from a human donor in a cohort sampled during active COVID-19. For the CDR3, the DNA is TGTGCCAGCGAGGGGGTGGCTGGAAACACCATATATTTT. Translation gives CASEGVAGNTIYF.